This T cell receptor beta chain was retrieved from a study of blood T cell repertoires in COVID-19 (TCRdb year 2020). With regard to the full study: Samples from collaborators originated in the United States, Italy and Spain and spanned both the acute and convalescent phases of COVID-19. The material from the prospective study consisted of cDNA or gDNA derived from T cells, B-cell-depleted T cells, or PBMCs. Subjects who had been exposed to COVID-19, were actively infected with it, or had recovered from it provided the deeply sampled blood TCRbeta repertoires that made up the dataset. The repertoires were released in a freely available public database intended as a resource for research on the immune response to SARS-CoV-2. The samples were drawn from the first 160 participants of the ongoing ImmuneRACE study and from some 1,300 subjects provided by 6 global collaborators. A de-identified subject ID, COVID-19 status, age in years and sex were almost always included in the sample metadata. Where available, HLA class I and class II types were taken from metadata supplied by the sample provider and were not determined by assay-based typing. The paper's findings and limits, for the study overall: How much clinical and demographic metadata was included differed by source and by participant, and the metadata was provided uncurated.

Notes on this clone: No cognate antigen has been identified for it. An end of the junction differs from the germline gene, which may be a read error.

Whole blood was collected in K2EDTA tubes by collaborating institutions according to the institutions' own protocols. For TCRbeta analysis, collaborators shipped samples as frozen whole blood, isolated PBMCs, or DNA extracted from either of those sample types. The immunoSEQ Assay, a bias-controlled multiplex PCR, was used to amplify TCRbeta CDR3 regions from genomic DNA. From the authors' description of their analysis: The number of nucleated cells in each sample was estimated from the amplification of reference gene primers within the assay. Sequence reads were collapsed and filtered to measure the absolute abundance of every unique TCRbeta CDR3 rearrangement. For each sample, productive Simpson clonality was calculated by taking the square root of Simpson's diversity index across productive rearrangements. As stored in TCRdb, this immuneACCESS dataset retains in-frame rearrangements with V and J assigned. A fraction of the clones does not appear; measured against another copy, unresolved V genes explain less than half of the discrepancy, and the remainder lacks a known reason. The V and J calls and clone size were taken over from that table, and D and trimming were inferred from the DNA. The sample profile shows around 200,000 clones; 60% to 85% of them were found once. Of the sample, 4.5% to 7% is held by the ten largest clones.

From the cysteine up to the phenylalanine, the CDR3 has a length of 17 residues. The entry retains the CDR3 DNA only, 51 bases that are in frame from base 1. CDR1 is given as SSHAT and CDR2 as FNYEAQ, both from the germline V gene (reference sequence). This sequence uses TRBV7-7 and TRBJ2-2; 13 nucleotides in the junction match TRBD2. The material sequenced was peripheral blood. This clonotype was sampled from a woman aged 70-85 years with acute or convalescent COVID-19. The CDR3 region has the sequence CASSFPGLAGVTGELFF. Here is the DNA: TGTGCTAGCAGCTTCCCCGGACTAGCGGGAGTAACCGGGGAGCTGTTTTTT.